This T cell receptor beta chain is from a study of T cells in Graves' hyperthyroidism and ophthalmopathy. The trim removed 6 bases at V and 3 bases at J, leaving 7 bases unmatched. The CDR3 runs 15 residues. Germline CDR1 and CDR2: MNHEY and SVGEGT. The source material, RNA transcripts, was used to amplify TCR beta CDR3 regions. In the first-round RT-PCR of the TCR CDR3, the HTBI primer set was used. TCRdb passed the multiplex PCR reads through MiXCR, listing each CDR3 protein once. The sample has some 300,000 distinct CDR3 sequences; around 13% are singletons. The chain is built from TRBV6-2 or TRBV6-3 and TRBJ1-1, with TRBD1 identical over 10 bases. This clonotype was sampled from a woman aged 40 to 49 with Graves' hyperthyroidism. Material for sequencing was blood. The CDR3 is CASRRPGTGDTEAFF. CDR3 sequence (DNA): TGTGCCAGCAGGCGTCCCGGGACAGGGGACACTGAAGCTTTCTTT.